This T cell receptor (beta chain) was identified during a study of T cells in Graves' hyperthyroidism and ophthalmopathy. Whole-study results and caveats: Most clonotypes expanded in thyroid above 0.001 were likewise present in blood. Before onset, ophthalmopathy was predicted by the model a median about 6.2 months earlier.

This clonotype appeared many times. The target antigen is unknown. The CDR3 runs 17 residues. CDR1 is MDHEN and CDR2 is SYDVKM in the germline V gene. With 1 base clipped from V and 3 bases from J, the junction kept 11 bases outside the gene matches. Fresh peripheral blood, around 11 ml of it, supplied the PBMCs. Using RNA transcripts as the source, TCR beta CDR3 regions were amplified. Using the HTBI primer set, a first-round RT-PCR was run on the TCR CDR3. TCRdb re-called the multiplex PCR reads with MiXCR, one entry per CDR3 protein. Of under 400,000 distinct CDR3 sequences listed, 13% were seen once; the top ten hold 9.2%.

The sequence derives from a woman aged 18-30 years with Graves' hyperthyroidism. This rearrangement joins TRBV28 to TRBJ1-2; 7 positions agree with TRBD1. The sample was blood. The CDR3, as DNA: TGTGCCAGCAGTTTATTTCAACGACAGGGCATCCACTATGGCTACACCTTC. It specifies CASSLFQRQGIHYGYTF.